In this sample, the clone carrying this TCR beta chain turned up a few times. The germline V and J ends were trimmed by 5 bases and 7 bases, with 12 bases remaining between them. The CDR3 spans 12 residues. CDR1 is SGHAT and CDR2 is FQNNGV in the germline V gene. These data belong to a study of CD8 T cells in Susac syndrome. Reverse transcription of roughly 0.45 to 1 ug RNA was performed with random hexamers. TCRdb used MiXCR to reprocess the immunoSEQ multiplex PCR reads, holding one entry per CDR3 protein. Among about 200,000 distinct CDR3 sequences listed, 85% to 95% were seen once. Material: CD4+ T cells from PBMCs. The chain uses TRBV11-2 and TRBJ2-7; D may be TRBD2 (7 bases). This receptor was identified in a human donor in good health. CDR3 nucleotides: TGTGCCAGCAGCCGCGGGGGCCTGGAGCAGTACTTC. Protein product: CASSRGGLEQYF.